Shown below are 3 T cell receptor beta chains from a single sample sequenced in a study of blood T cell repertoires in COVID-19. Generated by immunoSEQ multiplex PCR, the TCRdb table keeps only in-frame clones and is missing some. The sample carries 300,000 to 400,000 clones, around 87% recorded once. The sequencing sample was made of PBMCs or T cells enriched from blood (not recorded which). These receptors were obtained from a woman under 40 with acute COVID-19.

CDR3 sequence: CASIGAGRLEAFF. For the CDR3, the DNA is TGTGCCAGCATAGGGGCAGGTCGATTGGAAGCTTTCTTT. The chain carries TRBV6-5 and TRBJ1-1; the D gene is possibly TRBD1 (5 bases). Trimming shortened V by 7 bases and J by 8 bases, and 17 bases separated the two germline ends. Per the germline V gene, CDR1 is MNHEY and CDR2 is SVGAGI. CDR3 length equals 13 residues.

The chain has TRBV27 and TRBJ1-1, with unresolved D. This CDR3 spans 12 amino acids. CDR1 is MNHEY, CDR2 SMNVEV, per germline (reference sequence). V was trimmed by 3 bases and J by 5 bases, leaving 7 bases between them. CDR3 in amino acids: CASSFSGTEAFF. The CDR3 nucleotides read TGTGCCAGCAGTTTCTCGGGAACTGAAGCTTTCTTT.

The chain carries TRBV5-1 and TRBJ2-2; D might be TRBD1 (5 bases). V lost 7 bases and J 3 bases, leaving 19 bases between the germline ends. CDR3 length: 16 amino acids. CDR1 is SGHRS and CDR2 is YFSETQ in the germline V gene. CDR3 in amino acids: CASSNLFDRHTGELFF. For the CDR3, the DNA is TGCGCCAGCTCAAACTTATTTGACAGACACACCGGGGAGCTGTTTTTT.